The 18 T cell receptor beta chains presented below share a single source sample, sequenced in a study of OX40 agonist ivuxolimab in advanced cancers. The table came from immunoSEQ multiplex PCR; TCRdb's copy has only in-frame clones and leaves some out. The table records some 80,000 clones, roughly 81% of them present only once. The sequenced sample was CD4+ or CD8+ T cells sorted from blood, obtained in a trial of the OX40 agonist ivuxolimab. All receptors derive from an adult with an advanced solid tumor such as melanoma, head and neck, liver or kidney cancer.

The V and J genes are TRBV9 and TRBJ2-3; 8 positions match TRBD2. The CDR3 length is 15 residues. V was pared by 4 bases and J by 5 bases, with 9 bases of the junction left unmatched. CDR1 is SGDLS, CDR2 YYNGEE, per germline. The CDR3 here is CASSPRGGPVDTQYF. The DNA of the CDR3 is TGTGCCAGCAGCCCCCGGGGGGGACCGGTAGATACGCAGTATTTT.

V gene TRBV28 combines with J gene TRBJ1-4; no definite D call. The CDR3 covers 14 residues. The V end was cut by 2 bases, the J end by 1 base, with 5 bases between. In germline, CDR1 is MDHEN, CDR2 SYDVKM. Here the CDR3 DNA reads TGTGCCAGCAGTTTAGTTGGAACTAATGAAAAACTGTTTTTT. Amino acid sequence: CASSLVGTNEKLFF.

V gene TRBV11-2 combines with J gene TRBJ2-6; TRBD1 matches 10 bases. V was clipped by 6 bases and J by 3 bases; unmatched bases: 5. The CDR3 has 16 amino acids. Germline V gene sequence: CDR1 SGHAT, CDR2 FQNNGV. The CDR3 loop is CASRDGTGVGANVLTF. In DNA, the CDR3 is TGTGCCAGCAGAGATGGGACAGGGGTTGGGGCCAACGTCCTGACTTTC.

V gene TRBV7-2 combines with J gene TRBJ2-7; 12 nucleotides agree with TRBD2. This CDR3 is 14 amino acids long. CDR1 is SGHTA and CDR2 is FQGNSA in the germline V gene. V was pared by 2 bases and J by 6 bases, with 2 bases of the junction left unmatched. DNA of the CDR3: TGTGCCAGCAGCTTACCTAGCGGGGGGGGCGAGCAGTACTTC. Amino acid sequence: CASSLPSGGGEQYF.

This clone showed up just once. The chain recombines TRBV6-1 with TRBJ2-7; 8 nucleotides line up with TRBD1. V was clipped by 0 bases and J by 6 bases; unmatched bases: 10. CDR3 length: 16 residues. CDR1 and CDR2 from the germline V gene are MNHNS and SASEGT. The CDR3 sequence: CASSEAGISGGGEQYF. The CDR3 region has the DNA TGTGCCAGCAGTGAAGCGGGGATTTCAGGGGGCGGCGAGCAGTACTTC.

This clone came up once. The chain uses TRBV6-6 and TRBJ2-7; D remains ambiguous. The CDR3 has 14 amino acids. The V end lost 2 bases, the J end lost 0 bases, and 8 bases lay between the germline ends. Germline-derived CDR1 and CDR2 are MNHNY and SVGAGI (reference sequence). CDR3 nucleotides: TGTGCCAGCAGTTACGGTTTCAGCTCCTACGAGCAGTACTTC. Its protein is CASSYGFSSYEQYF.

This clone was seen once. This sequence joins TRBV14 and TRBJ2-7; D possibly matches TRBD1 or TRBD2 (5 bases each). Trimming stripped 5 bases from V and 3 bases from J, with 11 bases between. Germline loops: CDR1 SGHDN, CDR2 FVKESK. The CDR3 is 13 amino acids. This chain's CDR3 is CASSGWDGYEQYF. CDR3 sequence (DNA): TGTGCCAGCAGCGGGTGGGACGGCTACGAGCAGTACTTC.

V and J are TRBV6-4 and TRBJ1-2; TRBD1 agrees at 9 bases. The V gene end was trimmed by 6 bases and the J gene end by 7 bases; junction bases not matched to a gene: 6. CDR3 length equals 13 residues. CDR1 is MRHNA, CDR2 SNTAGT, per germline. The CDR3 DNA reads TGTGCCAGCAGCCAGGACAGGGGCCTTGGCTACACCTTC. It translates to CASSQDRGLGYTF.

This clone was detected only a few times. The chain couples TRBV27 to TRBJ1-5; 7 bases align to TRBD1. CDR3 size: 13 residues. V was pared by 10 bases and J by 6 bases, with 9 bases of the junction left unmatched. Germline CDR1 MNHEY, CDR2 SMNVEV (reference sequence). This CDR3 is CAIRQGQSQPQHF. CDR3 DNA sequence: TGTGCCATCCGACAGGGACAGAGTCAGCCCCAGCATTTT.

This clone has just one count. V and J are TRBV14 and TRBJ1-2; TRBD1 is a possible D gene (6 bases). Trimming pared 1 base from V and 4 bases from J, leaving 10 bases between. CDR1 and CDR2 from the germline V gene are SGHDN and FVKESK. CDR3 size: 14 residues. As DNA, the CDR3 is TGTGCCAGCAGCCAAGTAACAGGGACCTATGGCTACACCTTC. Protein: CASSQVTGTYGYTF.

The rearrangement links TRBV6-5 to TRBJ2-3; D might be TRBD1 or TRBD2, each matching 5 bases. Trimming left V 2 bases short and J 5 bases short, with 11 bases between. The CDR3 spans 14 residues. Germline V gives CDR1 MNHEY, CDR2 SVGAGI. Here the CDR3 reads CASSYGGRLDTQYF. CDR3 nucleotide sequence: TGTGCCAGCAGTTACGGGGGACGGCTAGATACGCAGTATTTT.

The V call is TRBV28, the J call TRBJ1-1; D is unclear. Germline assignment: CDR1 MDHEN and CDR2 SYDVKM. This CDR3 spans 13 amino acids. Trimming shortened V by 5 bases and J by 2 bases, and 9 bases separated the two germline ends. The CDR3 nucleotides are TGTGCCAGCAGTATTCAAGGCAACACTGAAGCTTTCTTT. Translated, it gives CASSIQGNTEAFF.

V usage is TRBV6-5 and J usage is TRBJ2-7; tentatively, D is TRBD1 (5 bases). This CDR3 has 13 residues. The germline V and J ends were trimmed by 6 bases and 3 bases, with 12 bases remaining between them. Germline loops: CDR1 MNHEY, CDR2 SVGAGI. CDR3 amino acids: CASRLRAVYEQYF. The DNA for the CDR3 is TGTGCCAGCAGGCTCAGGGCCGTCTACGAGCAGTACTTC.

The V and J genes are TRBV6-5 and TRBJ2-5; TRBD2 matches at 13 bases. The J call may be in error: the DNA end matches TRBJ2-7 better. CDR1 and CDR2 (germline): MNHEY, SVGAGI. The CDR3 is 16 amino acids. CDR3 bases: TGTGCCAGCAGTTACGGGGGACTAGCGGGAAACAACGAGCAGTACTTC. It yields the protein CASSYGGLAGNNEQYF.

The rearrangement links TRBV6-5 to TRBJ2-1; 7 bases map to TRBD2. CDR3 length: 14 amino acids. The V segment lost 5 bases and the J segment 12 bases; nucleotides outside the gene matches: 13. In germline, CDR1 is MNHEY, CDR2 SVGAGI. CDR3 sequence (DNA): TGTGCCAGCAGTGCGATTGGGGGGGGAGCGCCGCAGTTCTTC. Amino acid sequence: CASSAIGGGAPQFF.

The chain links TRBV25-1 to TRBJ2-1; 13 bases agree with TRBD2. The germline V gene has CDR1 MGHDK and CDR2 SYGVNS. This CDR3 has 15 amino acids. Germline trimming cut 4 bases from V and 10 bases from J; bases unmatched to any gene: 7. The CDR3 sequence: CASSAVLAGGKEQFF. The CDR3 coding sequence is TGTGCCAGCAGTGCCGTACTAGCGGGAGGGAAGGAGCAGTTCTTC.

The chain has TRBV4-1 and TRBJ1-3; D remains ambiguous. Germline-derived CDR1 and CDR2 are MGHRA and YSYEKL. There are 17 residues in the CDR3. V lost 1 base and J lost 4, with 17 bases in between. The CDR3 sequence: CASSQVFGQVRGNTIYF. The CDR3 region has the DNA TGCGCCAGCAGCCAAGTGTTTGGGCAGGTCAGAGGAAACACCATATATTTT.

V gene TRBV10-2 combines with J gene TRBJ2-5, with TRBD1 matching over 8 bases. Germline V gives CDR1 WSHSY, CDR2 SAAADI. V shed 4 bases, J shed 4 bases, and the junction held 11 bases outside the gene matches. This CDR3 region has 16 residues. The CDR3 DNA reads TGCGCCAGCAGTGGCCTTCCGACAGGGGAACGAGAGACCCAGTACTTC. This sequence encodes CASSGLPTGERETQYF.